The rows below give T cell receptor beta chains drawn from one sample of a study of naive and memory T cell subsets. TCRdb ran MiXCR on the 5' RACE reads and lists one entry per CDR3 protein. The data hold 50,000 to 65,000 distinct CDR3 sequences, with 6% to 8% observed a single time. The receptors shown here come from a female donor in good health. CDR3s include the opening cysteine and the closing phenylalanine or tryptophan. The order of the fields is V gene, D gene, J gene, clone size, CDR3 protein, CDR3 DNA. The D gene is left open where the match is weak. Where a row states a size, it is once, few, many or the class of an expanded clone; other rows omit it.

v_call: TRBV5-6
d_call: NA
j_call: TRBJ2-5
clone_size: few
cdr3_aa: CASSLAGLGGETQYF
cdr3_nt: TGTGCCAGCAGCTTGGCCGGCCTGGGAGGAGAGACCCAGTACTTC

v_call: TRBV2
d_call: NA
j_call: TRBJ1-6
clone_size: many
cdr3_aa: CASSIISPLHF
cdr3_nt: TGTGCCAGCAGCATCATTTCTCCCCTCCACTTT

v_call: TRBV7-9
d_call: NA
j_call: TRBJ1-2
clone_size: NA
cdr3_aa: CASRFSAEANYGYTF
cdr3_nt: TGTGCCAGCAGGTTCTCGGCTGAAGCTAACTATGGCTACACCTTC

v_call: TRBV29-1
d_call: NA
j_call: TRBJ2-5
clone_size: NA
cdr3_aa: CSVEKGSEGTQYF
cdr3_nt: TGCAGCGTTGAGAAGGGGAGTGAGGGGACCCAGTACTTC

v_call: TRBV14
d_call: NA
j_call: TRBJ2-3
clone_size: few
cdr3_aa: CASSHEADTQYF
cdr3_nt: TGTGCCAGCAGCCACGAAGCAGATACGCAGTATTTT

v_call: TRBV6-6
d_call: NA
j_call: TRBJ1-6
clone_size: many
cdr3_aa: CASSYEETPLHF
cdr3_nt: TGTGCCAGCAGTTACGAGGAGACACCCCTCCACTTT

v_call: TRBV20-1
d_call: TRBD2
j_call: TRBJ2-3
clone_size: few
cdr3_aa: CSALSRFGRGSADTQYF
cdr3_nt: TGCAGTGCCCTAAGTAGGTTCGGGCGGGGGTCCGCAGATACGCAGTATTTT

v_call: TRBV27
d_call: TRBD1
j_call: TRBJ1-2
clone_size: few
cdr3_aa: CASSTLSLDRGQGYTF
cdr3_nt: TGTGCCAGCAGCACCCTGAGTTTGGACAGGGGGCAAGGCTACACCTTC

v_call: TRBV12-3/TRBV12-4
d_call: NA
j_call: TRBJ2-6
clone_size: few
cdr3_aa: CASSFGPGRANVLTF
cdr3_nt: TGTGCCAGCAGTTTTGGGCCCGGGAGGGCCAACGTCCTGACTTTC

v_call: TRBV12-3/TRBV12-4
d_call: NA
j_call: TRBJ1-2
clone_size: many
cdr3_aa: CASSLLPGYGYTF
cdr3_nt: TGTGCCAGCAGTTTATTGCCCGGATATGGCTACACCTTC

v_call: TRBV19
d_call: NA
j_call: TRBJ1-5
clone_size: NA
cdr3_aa: CASSIDRRGIVGQPQHF
cdr3_nt: TGTGCCAGTAGTATAGATCGAAGGGGGATCGTGGGTCAGCCCCAGCATTTT

v_call: TRBV20-1
d_call: TRBD1
j_call: TRBJ2-7
clone_size: few
cdr3_aa: CSARDRVDHEQYF
cdr3_nt: TGCAGTGCCCGGGACAGGGTTGACCACGAGCAGTACTTC

v_call: TRBV12-3/TRBV12-4
d_call: NA
j_call: TRBJ2-3
clone_size: many
cdr3_aa: CASSSSEWDTDTQYF
cdr3_nt: TGTGCCAGCAGTTCCAGTGAGTGGGACACAGATACGCAGTATTTT

v_call: TRBV12-5
d_call: TRBD1
j_call: TRBJ1-1
clone_size: many
cdr3_aa: CASGLVPTLPLTGHTEAFF
cdr3_nt: TGTGCTAGTGGTTTGGTCCCAACTTTACCCCTGACAGGGCATACTGAAGCTTTCTTT

v_call: TRBV6-6
d_call: NA
j_call: TRBJ2-2
clone_size: NA
cdr3_aa: CASIPGGRERTGELFF
cdr3_nt: TGTGCCAGCATCCCCGGAGGGCGGGAACGGACCGGGGAGCTGTTTTTT

v_call: TRBV6-4
d_call: NA
j_call: TRBJ1-2
clone_size: many
cdr3_aa: CASSPEVASTLGSYTF
cdr3_nt: TGTGCCAGCAGTCCCGAGGTAGCCTCTACGTTGGGAAGCTACACCTTC

v_call: TRBV13
d_call: NA
j_call: TRBJ1-5
clone_size: few
cdr3_aa: CASSLGGLNQPQHF
cdr3_nt: TGTGCCAGCAGCTTAGGAGGGCTCAATCAGCCCCAGCATTTT

v_call: TRBV20-1
d_call: NA
j_call: TRBJ2-3
clone_size: NA
cdr3_aa: CSAPIGDTQYF
cdr3_nt: TGCAGTGCTCCAATAGGGGATACGCAGTATTTT

v_call: TRBV6-2/TRBV6-3
d_call: NA
j_call: TRBJ1-4
clone_size: NA
cdr3_aa: CASSLTGSNEKLFF
cdr3_nt: TGTGCCAGCAGTTTAACGGGGTCTAATGAAAAACTGTTTTTT

v_call: TRBV29-1
d_call: NA
j_call: TRBJ1-4
clone_size: NA
cdr3_aa: CSGGGREKLFF
cdr3_nt: TGCAGCGGAGGGGGGCGGGAAAAACTGTTTTTT

v_call: TRBV12-5
d_call: NA
j_call: TRBJ2-5
clone_size: few
cdr3_aa: CASGLLAGPQETQYF
cdr3_nt: TGTGCTAGTGGTTTGTTGGCGGGGCCCCAAGAGACCCAGTACTTC

v_call: TRBV7-2
d_call: NA
j_call: TRBJ1-1
clone_size: many
cdr3_aa: CASSLVLGATEAFF
cdr3_nt: TGTGCCAGCAGCTTAGTCTTGGGGGCTACTGAAGCTTTCTTT

v_call: TRBV12-3/TRBV12-4
d_call: TRBD2
j_call: TRBJ2-1
clone_size: many
cdr3_aa: CASSLALTLAGEGNEQFF
cdr3_nt: TGTGCCAGCAGTTTGGCCTTAACGCTAGCGGGGGAAGGTAATGAGCAGTTCTTC

v_call: TRBV12-3/TRBV12-4
d_call: TRBD2
j_call: TRBJ2-7
clone_size: NA
cdr3_aa: CASSWTSNYEQYF
cdr3_nt: TGTGCCAGCAGTTGGACTAGCAACTACGAGCAGTACTTC

v_call: TRBV6-1
d_call: NA
j_call: TRBJ2-3
clone_size: many
cdr3_aa: CASSARVSTDTQYF
cdr3_nt: TGTGCCAGCAGTGCCAGGGTCAGCACAGATACGCAGTATTTT

v_call: TRBV20-1
d_call: TRBD1
j_call: TRBJ1-5
clone_size: many
cdr3_aa: CSARVATGGIGPQHF
cdr3_nt: TGCAGTGCTAGAGTAGCGACAGGGGGGATCGGGCCCCAGCATTTT

v_call: TRBV14
d_call: NA
j_call: TRBJ2-1
clone_size: few
cdr3_aa: CASSQGRSSYNEQFF
cdr3_nt: TGTGCCAGCAGCCAGGGACGGAGCTCCTACAATGAGCAGTTCTTC

v_call: TRBV14
d_call: TRBD2
j_call: TRBJ2-3
clone_size: NA
cdr3_aa: CASSQEISRDYLTDTQYF
cdr3_nt: TGTGCCAGCAGCCAAGAAATCAGCCGGGACTACCTCACAGATACGCAGTATTTT

v_call: TRBV3-1
d_call: TRBD2
j_call: TRBJ2-2
clone_size: few
cdr3_aa: CASSQNLAGAGELFF
cdr3_nt: TGTGCCAGCAGCCAAAACCTAGCGGGGGCCGGGGAGCTGTTTTTT

v_call: TRBV6-5
d_call: NA
j_call: TRBJ1-6
clone_size: many
cdr3_aa: CASSQRHGVNSPLHF
cdr3_nt: TGTGCCAGCAGTCAACGACATGGGGTTAATTCACCCCTCCACTTT

v_call: TRBV20-1
d_call: NA
j_call: TRBJ2-7
clone_size: NA
cdr3_aa: CSARGLYEQYF
cdr3_nt: TGCAGTGCTAGAGGACTTTACGAGCAGTACTTC

v_call: TRBV6-2/TRBV6-3
d_call: NA
j_call: TRBJ2-3
clone_size: NA
cdr3_aa: CASTTPRGSDTQYF
cdr3_nt: TGTGCCAGCACCACACCAAGAGGTTCAGATACGCAGTATTTT

v_call: TRBV29-1
d_call: NA
j_call: TRBJ2-5
clone_size: many
cdr3_aa: CSVVLFGETQYF
cdr3_nt: TGCAGCGTTGTACTCTTTGGGGAGACCCAGTACTTC

v_call: TRBV7-2
d_call: NA
j_call: TRBJ1-1
clone_size: many
cdr3_aa: CASRAGFRGTEAFF
cdr3_nt: TGTGCATCAAGGGCGGGGTTTCGGGGCACTGAAGCTTTCTTT

v_call: TRBV29-1
d_call: NA
j_call: TRBJ2-1
clone_size: many
cdr3_aa: CSAGGQRDSIYNEQFF
cdr3_nt: TGCAGCGCAGGGGGACAACGGGACTCCATTTACAATGAGCAGTTCTTC

v_call: TRBV9
d_call: NA
j_call: TRBJ1-2
clone_size: many
cdr3_aa: CASSVDGRYGYTF
cdr3_nt: TGTGCCAGCAGCGTGGACGGACGCTATGGCTACACCTTC

v_call: TRBV2
d_call: NA
j_call: TRBJ1-3
clone_size: many
cdr3_aa: CASSVEARSGNTIYF
cdr3_nt: TGTGCCAGCAGTGTCGAGGCCAGATCTGGAAACACCATATATTTT

v_call: TRBV7-2
d_call: NA
j_call: TRBJ1-1
clone_size: many
cdr3_aa: CASSLSRRGPRTEAFF
cdr3_nt: TGTGCCAGCAGCTTATCAAGGCGGGGGCCCCGCACTGAAGCTTTCTTT

v_call: TRBV7-2
d_call: NA
j_call: TRBJ1-2
clone_size: NA
cdr3_aa: CASSFDGGSYGDTF
cdr3_nt: TGTGCCAGCAGCTTTGACGGGGGAAGCTATGGCGACACCTTC

v_call: TRBV12-3/TRBV12-4
d_call: TRBD2
j_call: TRBJ2-3
clone_size: many
cdr3_aa: CATGQSGGANTQYF
cdr3_nt: TGTGCCACAGGACAGAGCGGGGGGGCAAATACGCAGTATTTT

v_call: TRBV6-1
d_call: NA
j_call: TRBJ1-2
clone_size: NA
cdr3_aa: CASSERGLNYGYTF
cdr3_nt: TGTGCCAGCAGTGAAAGGGGACTCAACTATGGCTACACCTTC

v_call: TRBV4-2
d_call: TRBD2
j_call: TRBJ2-7
clone_size: few
cdr3_aa: CASSQPPGGMSYEQYF
cdr3_nt: TGTGCCAGCAGCCAACCTCCGGGGGGTATGAGCTACGAGCAGTACTTC

v_call: TRBV4-2
d_call: NA
j_call: TRBJ2-3
clone_size: NA
cdr3_aa: CASSHRMDIATDTQYF
cdr3_nt: TGTGCCAGCAGCCACAGAATGGACATAGCCACAGATACGCAGTATTTT

v_call: TRBV6-1
d_call: NA
j_call: TRBJ1-6
clone_size: many
cdr3_aa: CASSERRNSPLHF
cdr3_nt: TGTGCCAGCAGTGAACGACGAAATTCACCCCTCCACTTT

v_call: TRBV7-2
d_call: TRBD1
j_call: TRBJ2-1
clone_size: few
cdr3_aa: CASSFSRTGGNEQFF
cdr3_nt: TGTGCCAGCAGCTTTTCCAGGACAGGGGGCAATGAGCAGTTCTTC

v_call: TRBV20-1
d_call: TRBD2
j_call: TRBJ2-7
clone_size: NA
cdr3_aa: CSARSGGKSYEQYF
cdr3_nt: TGCAGTGCTAGATCGGGGGGAAAGTCCTACGAGCAGTACTTC

v_call: TRBV6-5
d_call: TRBD1
j_call: TRBJ1-1
clone_size: many
cdr3_aa: CASSSGGADTEAFF
cdr3_nt: TGTGCCAGCAGTTCAGGGGGCGCGGACACTGAAGCTTTCTTT